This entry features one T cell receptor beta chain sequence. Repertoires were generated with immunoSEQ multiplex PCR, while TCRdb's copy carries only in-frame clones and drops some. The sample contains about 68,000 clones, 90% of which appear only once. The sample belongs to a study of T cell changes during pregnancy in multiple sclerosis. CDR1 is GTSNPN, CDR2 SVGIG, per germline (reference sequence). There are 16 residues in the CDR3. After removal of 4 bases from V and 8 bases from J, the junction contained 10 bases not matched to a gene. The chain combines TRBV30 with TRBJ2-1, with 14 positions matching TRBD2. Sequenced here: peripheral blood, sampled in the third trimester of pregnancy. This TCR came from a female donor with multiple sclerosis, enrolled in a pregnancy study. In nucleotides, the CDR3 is TGTGCCTGGACTTTCGGACTAGCGGGGGGTACGGATGAGCAGTTCTTC. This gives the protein CAWTFGLAGGTDEQFF.